What follows are 7 T cell receptor beta chains derived from one specimen sequenced in a study of CD8+ T cells in alopecia areata. Extraction and reverse transcription of RNA yielded cDNA as the sequencing template. This table comes from immunoSEQ multiplex PCR, and its TCRdb copy is limited to in-frame clones, with some not included. The data hold fewer than 250,000 clones, with around 62% observed a single time. The source was CD4+ T cells sorted from blood, collected at week 0. The receptor source for this set is a human donor with alopecia areata.

This chain links TRBV29-1 with TRBJ2-7; D call uncertain. V lost 4 bases, J lost 0 bases, and 13 bases lay in between. The CDR3 consists of 14 residues. The germline CDR1 and CDR2 sequences are SQVTM and ANQGSEA. CDR3 protein: CSVVGRESSYEQYF. In DNA form, the CDR3 reads TGCAGCGTTGTGGGTAGAGAGAGCTCCTACGAGCAGTACTTC.

This sequence joins TRBV7-9 and TRBJ1-6; TRBD1 aligns across 10 bases. J was trimmed by 6 bases and V by 5 bases; bases with no gene match: 1. The CDR3 extends over 14 amino acids. CDR1 and CDR2 from the germline V gene are SEHNR and FQNEAQ (reference sequence). CDR3 loop: CASSRDRGNSPLHF. CDR3 nucleotides: TGTGCCAGCAGCCGGGACAGGGGTAATTCACCCCTCCACTTT.

The rearrangement joins TRBV30 to TRBJ2-6; 15 nucleotides match TRBD2. The CDR3 is 20 residues long. The germline gives CDR1 GTSNPN, CDR2 SVGIG (reference sequence). The J segment lost 2 bases and the V segment lost 5 bases, leaving 13 bases of the junction unmatched. CDR3 in DNA: TGTGCCTGGGAAGTTTCCGGACTAGCGGGAGGGTTTGCTGGGGCCAACGTCCTGACTTTC. Its protein is CAWEVSGLAGGFAGANVLTF.

This clone has only one observation. The rearrangement links TRBV15 to TRBJ1-4, with 7 nucleotides matching TRBD1. CDR1 is LNHNV and CDR2 is YYDKDF in the germline V gene (reference sequence). V trimming: 0 bases; J trimming: 8 bases; junction bases outside the gene matches: 9. This CDR3 spans 16 amino acids. The CDR3 DNA sequence: TGTGCCACCAGCAGAGATCGGGGGACAGAAAGAGAAAAACTGTTTTTT. This translates into CATSRDRGTEREKLFF.

This clone was observed a few times. The J gene is TRBJ2-7, the V gene TRBV5-1, with D uncertain. CDR3 length equals 13 residues. The V gene's germline CDR1 is SGHRS and CDR2 YFSETQ. Trimming took 0 bases from V and 2 from J, leaving 6 bases between them. This CDR3 is CASSLVVAYEQYF. The CDR3 region has the DNA TGCGCCAGCAGCTTGGTAGTGGCCTACGAGCAGTACTTC.

V usage is TRBV4-2 and J usage is TRBJ1-2; D not certain. CDR1 and CDR2 (germline): LGHNA, YNFKEQ. The CDR3 consists of 12 residues. Trimming took 0 bases from V and 8 from J, leaving 7 bases between them. CDR3 nucleotide sequence: TGTGCCAGCAGCCAAGACGTTAGGGGCTACACCTTC. This gives the protein CASSQDVRGYTF.

This rearrangement joins TRBV29-1 to TRBJ1-2, with 8 bases matching TRBD1. Germline CDR1 is SQVTM and CDR2 is ANQGSEA. The CDR3 sequence is 12 residues long. J was trimmed by 4 bases and V by 6 bases; bases with no gene match: 4. CDR3 bases: TGCAGCGTCCGGGACAGGATCTATGGCTACACCTTC. Translating gives CSVRDRIYGYTF.